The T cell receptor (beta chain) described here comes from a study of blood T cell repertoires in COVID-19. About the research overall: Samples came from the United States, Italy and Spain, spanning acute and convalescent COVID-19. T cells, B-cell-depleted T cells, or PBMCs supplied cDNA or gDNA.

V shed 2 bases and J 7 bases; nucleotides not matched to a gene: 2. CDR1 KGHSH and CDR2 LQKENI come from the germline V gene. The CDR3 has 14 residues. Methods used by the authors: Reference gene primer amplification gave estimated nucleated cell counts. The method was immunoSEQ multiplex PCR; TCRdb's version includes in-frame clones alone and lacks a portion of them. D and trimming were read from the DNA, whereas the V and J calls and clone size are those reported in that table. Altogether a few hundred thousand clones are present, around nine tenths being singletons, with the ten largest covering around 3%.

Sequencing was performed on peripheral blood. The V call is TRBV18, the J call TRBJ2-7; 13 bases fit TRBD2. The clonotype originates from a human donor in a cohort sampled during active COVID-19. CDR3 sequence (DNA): TGTGCCAGCTCACCATCGGGACTAGCGGGGGAGCAGTACTTC. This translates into CASSPSGLAGEQYF.